The 25 T cell receptor beta chains below were found in one sample sequenced in a study of somatic mutations in cytotoxic T cells in rheumatoid arthritis. Some clones are missing from TCRdb's copy, which holds only in-frame ones; the method was immunoSEQ multiplex PCR. In the table there are 9,000 to 13,000 clones, 73% of which are singletons. Sequencing was carried out using CD8+ T cells sorted from blood. These receptors were taken from a man aged 60-69 years in good health.

CDR3 bases: TGTGCCAGCAGCTCTATGGTACTAGCGGGGGGGCAAGTATATGAGCAGTTCTTC. Translating it yields CASSSMVLAGGQVYEQFF. V and J are TRBV28 and TRBJ2-1, with TRBD2 identical over 13 bases. CDR3 length: 18 amino acids. CDR1 is MDHEN, CDR2 SYDVKM, per germline. After removal of 6 bases from V and 8 bases from J, the junction contained 16 bases not matched to a gene. Full variable domain (rest looked up from reference TRBV28 and TRBJ2-1): DVKVTQSSRYLVKRTGEKVFLECVQDMDHENMFWYRQDPGLGLRLIYFSYDVKMKEKGDIPEGYSVSREKKERFSLILESASTNQTSMYLCASSSMVLAGGQVYEQFFGPGTRLTVL.

V and J are TRBV7-9 and TRBJ2-1; 10 positions agree with TRBD2. CDR3 length: 16 residues. Germline loops: CDR1 SEHNR, CDR2 FQNEAQ (reference sequence). V was pared by 5 bases and J by 6 bases, with 10 bases of the junction left unmatched. The CDR3 sequence: CASSLSGSGGPNEQFF. CDR3 sequence (DNA): TGTGCCAGCAGCCTAAGTGGTAGCGGGGGGCCCAATGAGCAGTTCTTC.

This sequence joins TRBV19 and TRBJ2-5; 7 bases map to TRBD2. Trimming at V came to 6 bases and at J to 1 base, leaving 8 bases not matched to a gene. CDR3 size: 15 residues. The germline gives CDR1 LNHDA, CDR2 SQIVND (reference sequence). Here the CDR3 reads CASRGGSLGQETQYF. The CDR3 nucleotides are TGTGCCAGTAGGGGAGGGAGCTTGGGCCAAGAGACCCAGTACTTC.

CDR3 nucleotide sequence: TGTGCCTGGAGTGTGGGTAGCGGGGTAAACATTCAGTACTTC. This sequence encodes CAWSVGSGVNIQYF. The J gene is TRBJ2-4, the V gene TRBV30, with 8 bases aligning to TRBD2. The V gene end was trimmed by 0 bases and the J gene end by 6 bases; junction bases not matched to a gene: 4. Looked up from germline, CDR1 is GTSNPN and CDR2 is SVGIG (reference sequence). There are 14 residues in the CDR3.

The chain joins TRBV6-1 to TRBJ2-3, with D perhaps being TRBD1 or TRBD2 (5 bases each). From germline, CDR1 is MNHNS and CDR2 SASEGT. V gave up 7 bases and J gave up 0 bases, with 14 bases separating them. The CDR3 is 15 residues long. The CDR3 loop reads CASTNRDGSTDTQYF. The CDR3 DNA reads TGTGCCAGCACTAACCGGGACGGTAGCACAGATACGCAGTATTTT.

This chain connects TRBV5-4 to TRBJ2-2, with 9 bases fitting TRBD2. The CDR3 sequence is 16 residues long. Trimming cost V 2 bases and J 3 bases; bases outside gene matches: 5. CDR1 and CDR2 from the germline V gene are SGHNT and YYREEE (reference sequence). CDR3 DNA: TGTGCCAGCAGCTTAGCGGGAGGCGAAGACACCGGGGAGCTGTTTTTT. It specifies CASSLAGGEDTGELFF.

The chain links TRBV28 to TRBJ2-5; D is undetermined. The CDR3 spans 12 residues. The V gene's germline CDR1 is MDHEN and CDR2 SYDVKM. Trimming stripped 4 bases from V and 5 bases from J, with 8 bases between. This chain's CDR3 is CASSSVGETQYF. CDR3 coding DNA: TGTGCCAGCAGTTCGGTGGGGGAGACCCAGTACTTC.

CDR3 protein: CAWGVSSTDTQYF. Here the CDR3 DNA reads TGTGCCTGGGGGGTGTCCTCCACAGATACGCAGTATTTT. The V and J genes are TRBV30 and TRBJ2-3, with no clear D. There are 13 residues in the CDR3. Deletions cut 5 bases from V and 2 bases from J, with 11 bases between. Germline-derived CDR1 and CDR2 are GTSNPN and SVGIG (reference sequence).

J is TRBJ1-2 and V is TRBV5-4, with TRBD1 as a possible D gene (5 bases). The germline V gene has CDR1 SGHNT and CDR2 YYREEE (reference sequence). This CDR3 region has 14 residues. V was shortened by 1 base and J by 2 bases, with 9 bases between the two germline ends. CDR3 loop: CASSLNDRNYGYTF. The CDR3 DNA is TGTGCCAGCAGCTTGAACGACAGAAACTATGGCTACACCTTC.

This chain joins TRBV13 and TRBJ1-4, with TRBD1 matching over 9 bases. The CDR3 covers 16 residues. Germline V gene sequence: CDR1 PRHDT, CDR2 FYEKMQ (reference sequence). The V segment lost 0 bases and the J segment 4 bases; nucleotides outside the gene matches: 3. The CDR3: CASSLGPDRGNEKLFF. As DNA, the CDR3 is TGTGCCAGCAGCTTAGGCCCGGACAGGGGTAATGAAAAACTGTTTTTT.

V is TRBV15 and J is TRBJ2-4; D uncertain. The CDR3 has 12 residues. The germline gives CDR1 LNHNV, CDR2 YYDKDF (reference sequence). Trimming stripped 0 bases from V and 13 bases from J, with 10 bases between. Here the CDR3 DNA reads TGTGCCACCAGCAGAGATCTCCAGGCACAGTACTTC. Amino acid sequence: CATSRDLQAQYF.

This clone was seen only once. The chain is built from TRBV6-5 and TRBJ2-1; 7 nucleotides match TRBD2. The V segment lost 2 bases and the J segment 7 bases; nucleotides outside the gene matches: 8. Germline V lookup: CDR1 MNHEY, CDR2 SVGAGI. This CDR3 is built from 15 residues. CDR3 amino acids: CASSYGAGVGNEQFF. CDR3 in DNA: TGTGCCAGCAGTTACGGGGCGGGAGTGGGTAATGAGCAGTTCTTC.

The chain has TRBV7-8 and TRBJ2-2; unclear D gene. This CDR3 spans 12 amino acids. The ends were cut back, 1 base at V and 6 bases at J, with 3 bases in the middle. From germline, CDR1 is SGHVS and CDR2 FQNEAQ. The CDR3 DNA is TGTGCCAGCAGCTTAGGCGCCGGGGAGCTGTTTTTT. Amino acid sequence: CASSLGAGELFF.

The CDR3 region has the DNA TGTGCCACCAGCAGAGATTCCGGGCGGACAAACTGGCCCAAAAACATTCAGTACTTC. It specifies CATSRDSGRTNWPKNIQYF. The chain couples TRBV15 to TRBJ2-4, with D perhaps TRBD1 (5 bases). Germline V gives CDR1 LNHNV, CDR2 YYDKDF (reference sequence). The CDR3 sequence is 19 residues long. V lost 0 bases and J lost 2, with 20 bases in between.

The chain uses TRBV2 and TRBJ1-2; no reliable D call. Looked up from germline, CDR1 is SNHLY and CDR2 is FYNNEI. This CDR3 contains 12 residues. The V gene lost 4 bases and the J gene lost 7 bases, with 10 bases spanning the gap. The CDR3, as DNA: TGTGCCAGCAGTGCATTACCCACTGGCTACACCTTC. Translated, it gives CASSALPTGYTF.

This clone is medium-sized. The identical CDR3 is also encoded by other nucleotide sequences in the sample. This chain joins TRBV7-9 and TRBJ2-1; TRBD2 is a possible D gene (5 bases). V was clipped by 0 bases and J by 9 bases, with 12 bases between them. The CDR3 spans 14 residues. Germline V gives CDR1 SEHNR, CDR2 FQNEAQ (reference sequence). The CDR3 nucleotides read TGTGCCAGCAGCTTAGCGGCAGCGGAAGGTGAGCAGTTCTTC. It is translated as CASSLAAAEGEQFF.

V is TRBV28 and J is TRBJ2-7; D is undetermined. V dropped 5 bases and J dropped 2 bases, with 13 bases sitting between them. Germline V gene lookup returns CDR1 MDHEN and CDR2 SYDVKM. This CDR3 has 14 residues. The CDR3 reads CASSGTVSPYEQYF. In nucleotides, the CDR3 is TGTGCCAGCAGTGGTACAGTGTCCCCCTACGAGCAGTACTTC.

The chain uses TRBV25-1 and TRBJ1-1; 7 nucleotides match TRBD1. The CDR3 has 15 amino acids. Germline lookup yields CDR1 MGHDK and CDR2 SYGVNS. The J segment lost 3 bases and the V segment lost 0 bases, leaving 4 bases of the junction unmatched. The CDR3 DNA reads TGTGCCAGCAGTGAATATGACAGGGTGGACACTGAAGCTTTCTTT. It is translated as CASSEYDRVDTEAFF.

The rearrangement links TRBV30 to TRBJ2-5; D gene uncertain. Trimming pared 4 bases from V and 4 bases from J, leaving 10 bases between. This CDR3 region has 12 residues. CDR1 is GTSNPN and CDR2 is SVGIG in the germline V gene (reference sequence). As DNA, the CDR3 is TGTGCCTGGACGAGCGCGTCAGAGACCCAGTACTTC. Its protein product is CAWTSASETQYF.

The CDR3 sequence is CASRPGGVVFEQYF. The CDR3 DNA sequence: TGCGCCAGCAGACCAGGGGGCGTAGTGTTCGAGCAGTACTTC. The chain employs TRBV5-1 and TRBJ2-7, with 8 bases fitting TRBD1. Germline loops: CDR1 SGHRS, CDR2 YFSETQ. The CDR3 has 14 residues. Unmatched junction bases numbered 10, after V lost 5 bases and J lost 6 bases.

CDR3 sequence (DNA): TGTGCCAGCAGCTTAGAACAGGACTTTAGCACAGATACGCAGTATTTT. Protein product: CASSLEQDFSTDTQYF. This chain connects TRBV7-6 to TRBJ2-3, with D perhaps given as TRBD1 or TRBD2 (5 bases each). The CDR3 is made up of 16 amino acids. Germline V CDR1 and CDR2: SGHVS, FNYEAQ. Trimming took 1 base from V and 0 from J, leaving 11 bases between them.

V usage is TRBV5-5 and J usage is TRBJ2-5; 7 bases agree with TRBD2. The CDR3 consists of 13 residues. Germline V gives CDR1 SGHKS, CDR2 YYEKEE (reference sequence). The V segment lost 2 bases and the J segment 5 bases; nucleotides outside the gene matches: 3. CDR3 coding DNA: TGTGCCAGCAGCTTCGGGGGGTCCGAGACCCAGTACTTC. It yields the protein CASSFGGSETQYF.

The chain uses TRBV28 and TRBJ2-3; perhaps D is TRBD1 or TRBD2 (5 bases each). V was trimmed by 8 bases and J by 4 bases, leaving 16 bases between them. The CDR3 contains 14 residues. Germline CDR1 MDHEN, CDR2 SYDVKM. The CDR3 DNA reads as TGTGCCAGCGGGACGGACCAGGGAGCAGATACGCAGTATTTT. Its protein is CASGTDQGADTQYF.

This chain uses TRBV2 with TRBJ2-5; 11 nucleotides line up with TRBD2. The CDR3 has 17 residues. The junction had 15 bases not matched to a gene; V was cut back by 8 bases and J by 4 bases. The V gene's germline CDR1 is SNHLY and CDR2 FYNNEI. The CDR3 DNA reads TGTGCCAGCGGAGCAATCCTAGCGGGGGGCGAGGGAGAGACCCAGTACTTC. This gives the protein CASGAILAGGEGETQYF.

This chain joins TRBV30 and TRBJ2-7; D gene uncertain. Germline lookup yields CDR1 GTSNPN and CDR2 SVGIG (reference sequence). V lost 1 base and J lost 3, with 4 bases in between. This CDR3 spans 11 amino acids. CDR3 coding DNA: TGTGCCTGGAGTGAATACTACGAGCAGTACTTC. Translated, it gives CAWSEYYEQYF.